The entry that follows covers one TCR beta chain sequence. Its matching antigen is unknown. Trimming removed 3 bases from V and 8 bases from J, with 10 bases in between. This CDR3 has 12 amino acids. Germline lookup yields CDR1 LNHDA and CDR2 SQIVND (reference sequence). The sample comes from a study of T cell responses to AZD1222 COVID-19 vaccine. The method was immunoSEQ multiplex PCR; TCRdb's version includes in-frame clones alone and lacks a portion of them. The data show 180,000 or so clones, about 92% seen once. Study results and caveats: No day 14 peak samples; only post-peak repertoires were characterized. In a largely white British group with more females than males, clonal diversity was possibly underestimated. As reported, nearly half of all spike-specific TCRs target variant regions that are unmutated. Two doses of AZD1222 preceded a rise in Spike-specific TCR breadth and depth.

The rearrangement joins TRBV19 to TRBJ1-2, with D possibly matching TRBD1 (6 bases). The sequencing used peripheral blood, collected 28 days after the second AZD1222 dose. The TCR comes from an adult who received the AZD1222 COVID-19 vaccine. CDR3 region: CASSMGTIGYTF. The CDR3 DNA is TGTGCCAGTAGTATGGGGACAATCGGCTACACCTTC.